The 10 T cell receptor beta chains in this list originate from one sample, sequenced in a study of blood T cell repertoires in COVID-19. The table came from immunoSEQ multiplex PCR; TCRdb's copy has only in-frame clones and leaves some out. The data hold around 100,000 clones, with 85% observed a single time. Material: peripheral blood. The receptors originated from a man aged 50 to 59 with active or convalescent COVID-19.

This CDR3 is CASSVGELNTEAFF. The CDR3 coding sequence is TGTGCCAGCAGCGTCGGAGAATTGAACACTGAAGCTTTCTTT. The chain has TRBV9 and TRBJ1-1, with no clear D. Trimming removed 2 bases at V and 0 bases at J, with 8 bases between. The CDR3 contains 14 residues. Per the germline V gene, CDR1 is SGDLS and CDR2 is YYNGEE.

The V gene is TRBV7-6, the J gene TRBJ2-7; TRBD2 matches 9 bases. V gave up 5 bases and J gave up 4 bases; unmatched junction bases: 9. The CDR3 extends over 15 amino acids. Germline V gene sequence: CDR1 SGHVS, CDR2 FNYEAQ. The CDR3 reads CASSPGGSGSYEQYF. For the CDR3, the DNA is TGTGCCAGCAGCCCGGGGGGTAGCGGGAGTTACGAGCAGTACTTC.

This rearrangement joins TRBV19 to TRBJ1-1, with D unresolved. Germline values: CDR1 LNHDA, CDR2 SQIVND (reference sequence). Trimming took 5 bases from V and 1 from J, leaving 11 bases between them. The CDR3 is 14 residues long. CDR3 nucleotides: TGTGCCAGTAGTCTAGCCCCGGGGAACACTGAAGCTTTCTTT. Its protein is CASSLAPGNTEAFF. The full variable domain, in which reference TRBV19 and TRBJ1-1 provide the parts outside the CDR3, is DGGITQSPKYLFRKEGQNVTLSCEQNLNHDAMYWYRQDPGQGLRLIYYSQIVNDFQKGDIAEGYSVSREKKESFPLTVTSAQKNPTAFYLCASSLAPGNTEAFFGQGTRLTVV.

V usage is TRBV6-5 and J usage is TRBJ2-7, with D maybe TRBD1 (8 bases). The V gene's germline CDR1 is MNHEY and CDR2 SVGAGI. This CDR3 is 14 amino acids long. V was cut by 7 bases and J by 7 bases, with 20 bases left in between. The CDR3 here is CASNLQGGSEEQYF. The CDR3 DNA sequence: TGTGCCAGCAACCTACAGGGGGGGTCGGAAGAGCAGTACTTC.

The V gene is TRBV24-1, the J gene TRBJ2-7, with TRBD1 matching 10 bases. V lost 3 bases to trimming and J lost 7 bases; unmatched junction nucleotides: 8. The CDR3 is 15 residues long. Germline V CDR1 and CDR2: KGHDR, SFDVKD. CDR3 sequence reads: CATSDPTGTGVEQYF. Here the CDR3 DNA reads TGTGCCACCAGTGATCCCACCGGGACAGGGGTTGAGCAGTACTTC.

This clone was counted a single time. This rearrangement joins TRBV20-1 to TRBJ2-3; the match to TRBD1 covers 8 bases. V trimming: 3 bases; J trimming: 3 bases; junction bases outside the gene matches: 8. The germline gives CDR1 DFQATT, CDR2 SNEGSKA (reference sequence). The CDR3 extends over 15 amino acids. The CDR3 region is CSASSDGTGTDTQYF. The CDR3 DNA is TGCAGTGCTAGTAGCGACGGGACAGGAACAGATACGCAGTATTTT.

V gene TRBV5-1 combines with J gene TRBJ2-1; TRBD1 matches 7 bases. The CDR3 spans 15 residues. Germline values: CDR1 SGHRS, CDR2 YFSETQ. Trimming removed 1 base from V and 4 bases from J; junction bases left unmatched: 5. The CDR3 is CASSLLQGVYNEQFF. The CDR3 DNA follows: TGCGCCAGCAGCTTGCTCCAGGGGGTTTACAATGAGCAGTTCTTC. The full variable domain, its missing parts supplied by reference TRBV5-1 and TRBJ2-1, is KAGVTQTPRYLIKTRGQQVTLSCSPISGHRSVSWYQQTPGQGLQFLFEYFSETQRNKGNFPGRFSGRQFSNSRSEMNVSTLELGDSALYLCASSLLQGVYNEQFFGPGTRLTVL.

This clone occurred a few times. The chain links TRBV10-3 to TRBJ1-2; tentatively, D is TRBD1 (6 bases). CDR1 ENHRY and CDR2 SYGVKD come from the germline V gene. The CDR3 spans 15 residues. Trimming cost V 2 bases and J 4 bases, with 14 bases left between them. The DNA of the CDR3 is TGTGCCATCAGTGAGACCCGGACAGCTGGCTATGGCTACACCTTC. Protein sequence: CAISETRTAGYGYTF.

The chain combines TRBV4-1 with TRBJ2-7; 9 bases are shared with TRBD1. V shed 4 bases, J shed 7 bases, and the junction held 5 bases outside the gene matches. CDR1 is MGHRA, CDR2 YSYEKL, per germline. The CDR3 is 13 amino acids. The CDR3 loop reads CASSRGDRVEQYF. The CDR3 nucleotides read TGCGCCAGCAGCCGAGGGGACAGGGTAGAGCAGTACTTC.

This chain uses TRBV4-1 with TRBJ1-2, with a weak D call TRBD1 (5 bases). Trimming took 1 base from V and 8 from J, leaving 14 bases between them. Germline CDR1 is MGHRA and CDR2 is YSYEKL. The CDR3 length is 14 residues. The CDR3 DNA follows: TGCGCCAGCAGCCAAGTCAGGCAGGGCAGAGGCTACACCTTC. Protein sequence: CASSQVRQGRGYTF.